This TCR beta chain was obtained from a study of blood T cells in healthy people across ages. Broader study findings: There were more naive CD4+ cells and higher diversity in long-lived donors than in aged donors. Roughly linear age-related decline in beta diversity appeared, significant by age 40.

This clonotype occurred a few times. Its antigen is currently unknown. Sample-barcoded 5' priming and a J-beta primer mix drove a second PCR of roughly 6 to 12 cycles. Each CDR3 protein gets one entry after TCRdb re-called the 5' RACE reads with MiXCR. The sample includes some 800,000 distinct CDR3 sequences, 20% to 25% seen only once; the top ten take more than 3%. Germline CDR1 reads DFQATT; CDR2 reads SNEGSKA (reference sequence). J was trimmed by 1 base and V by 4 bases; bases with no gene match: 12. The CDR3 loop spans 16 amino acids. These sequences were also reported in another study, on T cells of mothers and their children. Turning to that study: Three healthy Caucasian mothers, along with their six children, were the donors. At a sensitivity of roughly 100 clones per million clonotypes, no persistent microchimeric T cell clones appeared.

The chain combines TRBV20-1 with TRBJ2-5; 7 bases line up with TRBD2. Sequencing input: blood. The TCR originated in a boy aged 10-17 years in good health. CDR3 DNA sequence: TGCAGTGCTATTAGAGGAGCGGGAACACTCCAAGAGACCCAGTACTTC. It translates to CSAIRGAGTLQETQYF.